The 16 T cell receptor beta chains below were found in one sample sequenced in a study of beta chain features in type 1 diabetes. Overall study findings and caveats: Among patients with Type 1 diabetes, TCRB CDR3s were moderately but significantly shorter in every one of the four CD4+ subsets.

The isolated RNA, all of it, was reverse transcribed, so expressed TCRB transcripts were what got sequenced. Measured with immunoSEQ multiplex PCR; TCRdb has only the in-frame clones, and not every one. The repertoire has 120,000 or so clones, around 15% of them found once; the top ten carry 2.6%. Their antigen targets remain unknown. Sequenced: central memory CD4+ T cells from blood. The receptors shown here come from a man younger than 35 with type 1 diabetes.

This chain uses TRBV10-3 with TRBJ2-2, with D possibly TRBD1 on 5 matching bases. The CDR3 length is 14 residues. Germline V lookup: CDR1 ENHRY, CDR2 SYGVKD. Trimming took 4 bases from V and 6 from J, leaving 12 bases between them. The CDR3 DNA sequence: TGTGCCATCAGTGCGCCAGGGAATGCCGGGGAGCTGTTTTTT. Translating it yields CAISAPGNAGELFF.

The J gene is TRBJ2-3, the V gene TRBV18, with D hard to call. V shed 0 bases and J shed 1 base, with 5 bases lying between them. Germline loops: CDR1 KGHSH, CDR2 LQKENI. The CDR3 runs to 14 residues. The CDR3 protein is CASSPPPGTDTQYF. The CDR3 nucleotides are TGTGCCAGCTCACCACCGCCTGGCACAGATACGCAGTATTTT.

For this clone: At one end the junction does not follow the germline gene, possibly because of a read error. The rearrangement joins TRBV7-3 to TRBJ2-3; D might be TRBD1 (5 bases). The CDR3 consists of 15 residues. The V gene's germline CDR1 is SGHTA and CDR2 FQGTGA. This CDR3 reads CDSSFDSASTDTQYF. The CDR3 DNA reads as TGTGACAGCAGCTTCGACAGTGCTAGCACAGATACGCAGTATTTT.

This chain joins TRBV6-5 and TRBJ2-7, with 7 bases identical to TRBD2. Germline V gives CDR1 MNHEY, CDR2 SVGAGI. V trimming: 6 bases; J trimming: 2 bases; junction bases outside the gene matches: 4. The CDR3 runs to 13 residues. CDR3 in DNA: TGTGCCAGCAGGCGGGAGAGGGCCTACGAGCAGTACTTC. It specifies CASRRERAYEQYF.

By proportion, this clone is medium-sized (0.01 to 0.1%). The chain uses TRBV11-2 and TRBJ2-3; D remains ambiguous. Looked up from germline, CDR1 is SGHAT and CDR2 is FQNNGV. The V gene lost 7 bases and the J gene lost 0 bases, with 5 bases spanning the gap. The CDR3 is 12 residues long. The CDR3 bases are TGTGCCAGCAAGACTAGCACAGATACGCAGTATTTT. Protein product: CASKTSTDTQYF.

This chain links TRBV10-3 with TRBJ2-1; D gene unclear. V was pared by 0 bases and J by 8 bases, with 26 bases between. Germline V gene data show CDR1 as ENHRY and CDR2 as SYGVKD. The CDR3 extends over 19 amino acids. The DNA for the CDR3 is TGTGCCATCAGTGAGTCGACCCGATCCGCCGGATACTTTTGGGATGAGCAGTTCTTC. It is translated as CAISESTRSAGYFWDEQFF.

This clone showed up many times. The chain links TRBV7-2 to TRBJ2-2; D remains ambiguous. The CDR3 length is 12 residues. In germline, CDR1 is SGHTA, CDR2 FQGNSA. The ends were cut back, 5 bases at V and 7 bases at J, with 8 bases in the middle. The CDR3 nucleotides read TGTGCCAGCAGCCCCCCGATCGGGGAGCTGTTTTTT. It specifies CASSPPIGELFF.

This clone was found a few times. The CDR3 is CAWSVGGPRVSQYF. In nucleotides, the CDR3 is TGTGCCTGGAGTGTTGGAGGGCCCCGGGTGTCCCAGTACTTC. V usage is TRBV30 and J usage is TRBJ2-5; D may be TRBD2 (6 bases). Between the trimmed V and J ends, which lost 0 bases and 9 bases, there was a span of 17 bases. The length of the CDR3 is 14 residues. Per the germline V gene, CDR1 is GTSNPN and CDR2 is SVGIG (reference sequence).

In its sample, this clone is medium-sized. The same CDR3 is also encoded by other DNA sequences in this sample. The rearrangement joins TRBV18 to TRBJ1-2; 7 nucleotides align to TRBD1. Germline lookup yields CDR1 KGHSH and CDR2 LQKENI. The CDR3 is made up of 15 amino acids. V trimming: 4 bases; J trimming: 3 bases; junction bases outside the gene matches: 8. In DNA form, the CDR3 reads TGTGCCAGCTCACGCCGACAGGGTTCGGACTATGGCTACACCTTC. It specifies CASSRRQGSDYGYTF.

This chain joins TRBV5-1 and TRBJ1-4; no clear D gene. Trimming removed 4 bases at V and 0 bases at J, with 16 bases between. Germline V gene lookup returns CDR1 SGHRS and CDR2 YFSETQ. The CDR3 sequence is 17 residues long. In DNA form, the CDR3 reads TGCGCCAGCAGCACGGGCCCGGAGCGGGCAACTAATGAAAAACTGTTTTTT. Protein sequence: CASSTGPERATNEKLFF. Using reference TRBV5-1 and TRBJ1-4 for the parts outside the CDR3, the full variable domain is KAGVTQTPRYLIKTRGQQVTLSCSPISGHRSVSWYQQTPGQGLQFLFEYFSETQRNKGNFPGRFSGRQFSNSRSEMNVSTLELGDSALYLCASSTGPERATNEKLFFGSGTQLSVL.

This clone has a handful of counts. V is TRBV30 and J is TRBJ1-6, with D hard to call. The ends were cut back, 3 bases at V and 10 bases at J, with 19 bases in the middle. From germline, CDR1 is GTSNPN and CDR2 SVGIG (reference sequence). This CDR3 has 15 residues. The CDR3 sequence: CAWSTTNGPRSPLHF. The CDR3 nucleotides are TGTGCCTGGAGCACCACAAACGGTCCTCGGTCACCCCTCCACTTT.

J is TRBJ2-3 and V is TRBV25-1, with a tentative D call TRBD1 (6 bases). The ends were cut back, 3 bases at V and 6 bases at J, with 16 bases in the middle. The CDR3 is 15 amino acids. Germline V lookup: CDR1 MGHDK, CDR2 SYGVNS. The CDR3 nucleotides read TGTGCCAGCAGTGATTATAACAGGGAATGGGATACGCAGTATTTT. As protein: CASSDYNREWDTQYF.

V usage is TRBV4-2 and J usage is TRBJ1-1; TRBD1 matches 7 bases. V trimming: 4 bases; J trimming: 4 bases; junction bases outside the gene matches: 6. Per the germline V gene, CDR1 is LGHNA and CDR2 is YNFKEQ. This CDR3 has 14 amino acids. The CDR3 protein is CASSLQGYGTEAFF. DNA for the CDR3: TGTGCCAGCAGCCTACAGGGGTACGGCACTGAAGCTTTCTTT.

This clone was found a few times. V usage is TRBV2 and J usage is TRBJ1-1; no clear D gene. The germline CDR1 and CDR2 sequences are SNHLY and FYNNEI. Trimming cost V 10 bases and J 4 bases, with 10 bases left between them. The CDR3 runs 11 residues. DNA for the CDR3: TGTGCCACTCGTCGGGTCACTGAAGCTTTCTTT. Its translation: CATRRVTEAFF.

The J gene is TRBJ2-3, the V gene TRBV7-2; D unresolved. V lost 5 bases to trimming and J lost 5 bases, with 14 bases between them. CDR1 is SGHTA, CDR2 FQGNSA, per germline. This CDR3 is 14 amino acids long. The CDR3 nucleotides are TGTGCCAGCAGCCAACTCAGGTCGGAAGATACGCAGTATTTT. Residues: CASSQLRSEDTQYF.

At least ten counts were recorded for this clone. This chain links TRBV19 with TRBJ1-5; D is ambiguous. The V and J ends lost 5 bases and 5 bases respectively, with 13 bases between them. This CDR3 has 14 residues. The germline V gene has CDR1 LNHDA and CDR2 SQIVND (reference sequence). The CDR3 here is CASSSSRYDQPQHF. DNA for the CDR3: TGTGCCAGTAGTTCGAGTAGGTACGATCAGCCCCAGCATTTT.